Reported below is one T cell receptor (beta chain). J was trimmed by 2 bases and V by 1 base; bases with no gene match: 7. From germline, CDR1 is SGHTA and CDR2 FQGNSA. This CDR3 comprises 16 residues. This entry belongs to a study of blood T cell repertoires in COVID-19. Per the study methods: Nucleated cell counts were estimated from reference gene primer amplification. TCRdb's copy holds only in-frame clones and misses some; the assay was immunoSEQ multiplex PCR. V, J and clone size derive from that table, while D and trimming were established from the DNA sequence. The data hold a few hundred thousand clones, with around 87% observed a single time. The participants were between 18 and 89 years old and came from under 25 US areas.

The sequence came from a young woman with acute COVID-19. V and J are TRBV7-2 and TRBJ1-2; 7 bases line up with TRBD1. The specimen sequenced was PBMCs or T cells enriched from blood (not recorded which). The CDR3 is CASSLGSRGGNYGYTF. The CDR3, as DNA: TGTGCCAGCAGCTTAGGCTCAAGAGGGGGCAACTATGGCTACACCTTC.